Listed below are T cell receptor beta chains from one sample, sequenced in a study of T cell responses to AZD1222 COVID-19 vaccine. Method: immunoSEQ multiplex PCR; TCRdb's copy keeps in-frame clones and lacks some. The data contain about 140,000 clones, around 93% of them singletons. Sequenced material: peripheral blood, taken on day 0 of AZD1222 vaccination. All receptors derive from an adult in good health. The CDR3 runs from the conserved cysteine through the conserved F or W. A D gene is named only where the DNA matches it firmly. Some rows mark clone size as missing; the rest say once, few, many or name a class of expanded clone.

CDR3aa: CASSSGAPDEQYF
CDR3nt: TGTGCCAGCTCGTCCGGTGCTCCTGACGAGCAGTACTTC
d_gene: NA
abundance: NA
v_gene: TRBV18
j_gene: TRBJ2-7

CDR3aa: CATSDPVEGQWNEQFF
CDR3nt: TGTGCCACCAGTGATCCTGTGGAGGGGCAATGGAATGAGCAGTTCTTC
d_gene: NA
abundance: once
v_gene: TRBV24-1
j_gene: TRBJ2-1

CDR3aa: CASSEFERYGYTF
CDR3nt: TGTGCCAGCAGTGAATTTGAGCGGTATGGCTACACCTTC
d_gene: NA
abundance: NA
v_gene: TRBV25-1
j_gene: TRBJ1-2

CDR3aa: CASSTFPQGVAKNIQYF
CDR3nt: TGTGCCAGTAGTACTTTCCCCCAGGGGGTAGCCAAAAACATTCAGTACTTC
d_gene: TRBD1
abundance: NA
v_gene: TRBV19
j_gene: TRBJ2-4

CDR3aa: CASTSDDSYGYTF
CDR3nt: TGTGCCAGCACCTCCGACGACTCCTATGGCTACACCTTC
d_gene: NA
abundance: NA
v_gene: TRBV5-4
j_gene: TRBJ1-2

CDR3aa: CASSFPGDEQYF
CDR3nt: TGTGCCAGCAGTTTCCCCGGGGACGAGCAGTACTTC
d_gene: NA
abundance: NA
v_gene: TRBV28
j_gene: TRBJ2-7

CDR3aa: CASSTQGGGYEQFF
CDR3nt: TGTGCCAGCAGTACTCAGGGGGGGGGTTATGAGCAGTTCTTC
d_gene: NA
abundance: NA
v_gene: TRBV7-2
j_gene: TRBJ2-1

CDR3aa: CASSFEVNGNTIYF
CDR3nt: TGTGCCAGCAGCTTCGAAGTTAATGGAAACACCATATATTTT
d_gene: NA
abundance: NA
v_gene: TRBV5-4
j_gene: TRBJ1-3

CDR3aa: CARYGTGQMNTEAFF
CDR3nt: TGTGCCAGATACGGGACAGGGCAAATGAACACTGAAGCTTTCTTT
d_gene: TRBD1
abundance: NA
v_gene: TRBV28
j_gene: TRBJ1-1

CDR3aa: CASSYSLGGTEAFF
CDR3nt: TGTGCCAGCAGTTACTCGCTGGGGGGAACTGAAGCTTTCTTT
d_gene: NA
abundance: NA
v_gene: TRBV6-6
j_gene: TRBJ1-1

CDR3aa: CASSIAWALGDTEAFF
CDR3nt: TGTGCCAGTAGTATAGCATGGGCCCTGGGGGACACTGAAGCTTTCTTT
d_gene: NA
abundance: NA
v_gene: TRBV19
j_gene: TRBJ1-1

CDR3aa: CASSLGPEGELFF
CDR3nt: TGCGCCAGCAGCTTGGGACCAGAAGGGGAGCTGTTTTTT
d_gene: NA
abundance: NA
v_gene: TRBV5-1
j_gene: TRBJ2-2

CDR3aa: CASRFMGPGVHQPQHF
CDR3nt: TGTGCCAGCAGGTTCATGGGGCCAGGGGTCCATCAGCCCCAGCATTTT
d_gene: NA
abundance: NA
v_gene: TRBV28
j_gene: TRBJ1-5

CDR3aa: CASQDWSNQPQHF
CDR3nt: TGTGCCAGCCAGGATTGGAGCAATCAGCCCCAGCATTTT
d_gene: NA
abundance: NA
v_gene: TRBV25-1
j_gene: TRBJ1-5

CDR3aa: CASSNRDRNQPQHF
CDR3nt: TGTGCCAGCAGTAACCGGGACCGAAATCAGCCCCAGCATTTT
d_gene: NA
abundance: NA
v_gene: TRBV6-2/TRBV6-3
j_gene: TRBJ1-5

CDR3aa: CASALGANNEQFF
CDR3nt: TGTGCCAGCGCTCTGGGGGCCAACAATGAGCAGTTCTTC
d_gene: NA
abundance: NA
v_gene: TRBV5-4
j_gene: TRBJ2-1

CDR3aa: CASTKTESYGYTF
CDR3nt: TGTGCCAGCACCAAGACGGAGTCCTATGGCTACACCTTC
d_gene: NA
abundance: few
v_gene: TRBV9
j_gene: TRBJ1-2

CDR3aa: CASSPQTQGGREPQHF
CDR3nt: TGTGCCAGCAGCCCCCAAACCCAGGGGGGTCGGGAGCCCCAGCATTTT
d_gene: TRBD1
abundance: NA
v_gene: TRBV7-2
j_gene: TRBJ1-5

CDR3aa: CASSSGTDGNTIYF
CDR3nt: TGTGCCAGCTCCTCCGGGACAGATGGAAACACCATATATTTT
d_gene: TRBD1
abundance: NA
v_gene: TRBV18
j_gene: TRBJ1-3

CDR3aa: CASSFLGGQGETQYF
CDR3nt: TGTGCCAGCAGTTTTCTCGGGGGGCAGGGGGAGACCCAGTACTTC
d_gene: NA
abundance: NA
v_gene: TRBV6-5
j_gene: TRBJ2-5

CDR3aa: CASSLGAAGEQYF
CDR3nt: TGCGCCAGCAGCTTGGGGGCCGCCGGCGAGCAGTACTTC
d_gene: NA
abundance: NA
v_gene: TRBV5-1
j_gene: TRBJ2-7

CDR3aa: CASGLGADTQYF
CDR3nt: TGCGCCAGCGGATTGGGGGCAGATACGCAGTATTTT
d_gene: NA
abundance: NA
v_gene: TRBV5-1
j_gene: TRBJ2-3

CDR3aa: CASSPRAPGHLNTGELFF
CDR3nt: TGTGCCAGCAGCCCCCGCGCCCCCGGACACTTGAACACCGGGGAGCTGTTTTTT
d_gene: NA
abundance: NA
v_gene: TRBV11-3
j_gene: TRBJ2-2

CDR3aa: CASSFRTGENQPQHF
CDR3nt: TGTGCCAGCAGTTTTAGGACAGGGGAAAATCAGCCCCAGCATTTT
d_gene: TRBD1
abundance: NA
v_gene: TRBV28
j_gene: TRBJ1-5

CDR3aa: CASSLFGGGIYEQYF
CDR3nt: TGTGCCAGCAGCCTGTTCGGGGGAGGGATATACGAGCAGTACTTC
d_gene: TRBD2
abundance: NA
v_gene: TRBV7-3
j_gene: TRBJ2-7

CDR3aa: CASSQDKGTHAYNEQFF
CDR3nt: TGTGCCAGCAGCCAAGATAAAGGGACCCACGCCTACAATGAGCAGTTCTTC
d_gene: NA
abundance: NA
v_gene: TRBV3-1/TRBV3-2
j_gene: TRBJ2-1

CDR3aa: CASSSGLVYEQYF
CDR3nt: TGCGCCAGCAGCTCGGGACTCGTCTACGAGCAGTACTTC
d_gene: NA
abundance: NA
v_gene: TRBV5-1
j_gene: TRBJ2-7

CDR3aa: CASSRGSVGNTEAFF
CDR3nt: TGCGCCAGCAGCCGGGGTTCTGTGGGGAACACTGAAGCTTTCTTT
d_gene: NA
abundance: NA
v_gene: TRBV4-3
j_gene: TRBJ1-1

CDR3aa: CATSRDYTGIVTGELFF
CDR3nt: TGTGCCACCAGCAGAGATTACACGGGGATTGTAACCGGGGAGCTGTTTTTT
d_gene: NA
abundance: once
v_gene: TRBV15
j_gene: TRBJ2-2

CDR3aa: CASTWQRGSYEQYF
CDR3nt: TGTGCCAGCACCTGGCAACGGGGTTCCTACGAGCAGTACTTC
d_gene: NA
abundance: NA
v_gene: TRBV6-5
j_gene: TRBJ2-7

CDR3aa: CASRLRQGRQSEQYF
CDR3nt: TGCGCCAGCAGACTTAGACAGGGGAGGCAAAGCGAGCAGTACTTC
d_gene: TRBD1
abundance: once
v_gene: TRBV10-1
j_gene: TRBJ2-7

CDR3aa: CASSFPAGQETQYF
CDR3nt: TGTGCCAGCAGCTTTCCAGCAGGCCAAGAGACCCAGTACTTC
d_gene: NA
abundance: NA
v_gene: TRBV5-5
j_gene: TRBJ2-5

CDR3aa: CASSHPTSGAGNEQFF
CDR3nt: TGCGCCAGCAGCCACCCCACTAGCGGAGCTGGGAATGAGCAGTTCTTC
d_gene: TRBD2
abundance: NA
v_gene: TRBV4-1
j_gene: TRBJ2-1

CDR3aa: CASSRFTSSTAEQFF
CDR3nt: TGCGCCAGCAGCCGCTTTACGTCCTCGACGGCTGAGCAGTTCTTC
d_gene: NA
abundance: NA
v_gene: TRBV4-1
j_gene: TRBJ2-1

CDR3aa: CASSTKGDSPLHF
CDR3nt: TGTGCCAGCAGTACCAAGGGGGATTCACCCCTCCACTTT
d_gene: NA
abundance: NA
v_gene: TRBV6-5
j_gene: TRBJ1-6

CDR3aa: CASSLETALAGYTF
CDR3nt: TGTGCCAGCAGCCTAGAGACAGCCCTGGCTGGCTACACCTTC
d_gene: NA
abundance: NA
v_gene: TRBV5-4
j_gene: TRBJ1-2

CDR3aa: CATSSGSGGETQYF
CDR3nt: TGTGCCACCAGCAGCGGGAGCGGGGGGGAGACCCAGTACTTC
d_gene: TRBD2
abundance: NA
v_gene: TRBV15
j_gene: TRBJ2-5

CDR3aa: CASSQVWVAGFQETQYF
CDR3nt: TGCGCCAGCAGCCAAGTTTGGGTAGCGGGATTTCAAGAGACCCAGTACTTC
d_gene: TRBD2
abundance: NA
v_gene: TRBV4-1
j_gene: TRBJ2-5

CDR3aa: CASSSPMRGAWGYTF
CDR3nt: TGTGCCAGCAGTTCTCCCATGAGGGGGGCGTGGGGCTACACCTTC
d_gene: NA
abundance: NA
v_gene: TRBV28
j_gene: TRBJ1-2

CDR3aa: CASSQVPAPGNTEAFF
CDR3nt: TGCGCCAGCAGCCAAGTCCCGGCGCCGGGGAACACTGAAGCTTTCTTT
d_gene: NA
abundance: NA
v_gene: TRBV4-1
j_gene: TRBJ1-1

CDR3aa: CASSLRLTYEQYF
CDR3nt: TGCGCCAGCAGCCTAAGGCTGACCTACGAGCAGTACTTC
d_gene: NA
abundance: NA
v_gene: TRBV4-1
j_gene: TRBJ2-7